This TCR beta chain derives from a study of blood T cell repertoires in COVID-19. Study-wide context: Samples came from the United States, Italy and Spain, spanning acute and convalescent COVID-19. Sample material is recorded as cDNA or gDNA derived from T cells, B-cell-depleted T cells, or PBMCs.

Authors' processing steps: Reference gene primer amplification yielded estimated nucleated cell counts. The repertoire was sequenced with immunoSEQ multiplex PCR; TCRdb's copy has only in-frame clones and lacks some. V, J and clone size were drawn from that table, and D and trimming were deduced from the DNA. This table holds under 250,000 clones, 80% to 90% found once. The CDR3 has 15 amino acids. The germline V and J ends were trimmed by 0 bases and 4 bases, with 11 bases remaining between them. CDR1 is SGHRS and CDR2 is YFSETQ in the germline V gene. The sequenced sample consisted of peripheral blood. The sequence was obtained from a man in his forties or fifties with acute or convalescent COVID-19. The V gene is TRBV5-1, the J gene TRBJ2-1; D possibly corresponds to TRBD2 (5 bases). Here the CDR3 reads CASSLAPSSYNEQFF. The DNA for the CDR3 is TGCGCCAGCAGCTTGGCCCCTAGCAGTTACAATGAGCAGTTCTTC. The whole variable domain, remainder taken from reference TRBV5-1 and TRBJ2-1, is KAGVTQTPRYLIKTRGQQVTLSCSPISGHRSVSWYQQTPGQGLQFLFEYFSETQRNKGNFPGRFSGRQFSNSRSEMNVSTLELGDSALYLCASSLAPSSYNEQFFGPGTRLTVL.